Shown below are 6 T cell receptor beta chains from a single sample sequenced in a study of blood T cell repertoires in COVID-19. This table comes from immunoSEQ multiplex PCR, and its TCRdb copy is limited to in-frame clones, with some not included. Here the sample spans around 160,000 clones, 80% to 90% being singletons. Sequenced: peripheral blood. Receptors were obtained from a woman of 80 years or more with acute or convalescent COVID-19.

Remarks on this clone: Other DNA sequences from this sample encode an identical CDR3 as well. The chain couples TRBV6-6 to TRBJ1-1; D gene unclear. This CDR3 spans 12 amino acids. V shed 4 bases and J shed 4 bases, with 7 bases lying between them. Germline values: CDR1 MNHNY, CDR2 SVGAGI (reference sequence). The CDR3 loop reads CASSSFSTEAFF. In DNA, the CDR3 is TGTGCCAGCAGTTCCTTCAGCACTGAAGCTTTCTTT.

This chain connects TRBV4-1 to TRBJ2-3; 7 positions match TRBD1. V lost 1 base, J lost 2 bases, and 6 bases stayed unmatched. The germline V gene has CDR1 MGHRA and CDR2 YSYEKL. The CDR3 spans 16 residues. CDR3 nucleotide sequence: TGCGCCAGCAGCCAAGGGACAGGTCGCCTCACAGATACGCAGTATTTT. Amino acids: CASSQGTGRLTDTQYF.

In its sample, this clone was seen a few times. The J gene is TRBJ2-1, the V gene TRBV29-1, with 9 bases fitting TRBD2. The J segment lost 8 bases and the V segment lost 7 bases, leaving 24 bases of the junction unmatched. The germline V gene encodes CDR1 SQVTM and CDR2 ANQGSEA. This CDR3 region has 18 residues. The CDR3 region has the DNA TGCAGCGCCCACCTTAAGCGTTGGAGGGCTAGCGGGATGGATGAGCAGTTCTTC. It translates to CSAHLKRWRASGMDEQFF.

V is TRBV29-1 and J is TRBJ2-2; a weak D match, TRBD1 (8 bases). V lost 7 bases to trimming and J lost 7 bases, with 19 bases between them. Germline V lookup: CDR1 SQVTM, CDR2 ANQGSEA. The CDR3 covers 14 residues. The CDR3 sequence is CSGNTGGVDGELFF. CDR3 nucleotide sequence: TGCAGCGGGAATACAGGGGGGGTAGACGGGGAGCTGTTTTTT.

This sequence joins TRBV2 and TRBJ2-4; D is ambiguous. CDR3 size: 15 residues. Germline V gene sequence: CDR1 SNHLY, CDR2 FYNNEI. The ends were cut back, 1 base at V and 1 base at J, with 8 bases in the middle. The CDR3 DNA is TGTGCCAGCAGTGAAGACCAGTCGGCCAAAAACATTCAGTACTTC. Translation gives CASSEDQSAKNIQYF.

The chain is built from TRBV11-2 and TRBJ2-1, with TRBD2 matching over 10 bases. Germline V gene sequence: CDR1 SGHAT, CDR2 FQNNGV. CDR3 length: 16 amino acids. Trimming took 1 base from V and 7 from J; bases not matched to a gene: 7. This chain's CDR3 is CASSLGASGSLNEQFF. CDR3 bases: TGTGCCAGCAGCTTAGGAGCTAGCGGGAGTTTAAATGAGCAGTTCTTC.